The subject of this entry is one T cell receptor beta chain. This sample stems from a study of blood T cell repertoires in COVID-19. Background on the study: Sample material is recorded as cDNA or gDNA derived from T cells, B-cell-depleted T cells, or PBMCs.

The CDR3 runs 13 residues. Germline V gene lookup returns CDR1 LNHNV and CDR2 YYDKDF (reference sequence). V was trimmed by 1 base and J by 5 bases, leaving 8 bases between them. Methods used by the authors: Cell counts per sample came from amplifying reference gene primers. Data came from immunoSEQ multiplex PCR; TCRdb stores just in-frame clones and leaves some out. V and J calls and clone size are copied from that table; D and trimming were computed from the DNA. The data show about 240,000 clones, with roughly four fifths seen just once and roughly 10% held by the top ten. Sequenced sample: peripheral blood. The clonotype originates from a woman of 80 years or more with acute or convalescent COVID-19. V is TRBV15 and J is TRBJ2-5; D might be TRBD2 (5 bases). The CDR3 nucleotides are TGTGCCACCAGCAGAGGAGGGCCGGAGACCCAGTACTTC. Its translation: CATSRGGPETQYF.